Below are 30 T cell receptor beta chains sequenced from a single sample in a study of blood T cell repertoires in COVID-19. Here immunoSEQ multiplex PCR was the method, and the copy in TCRdb shows in-frame clones only, minus some. The data show roughly 300,000 clones, roughly 87% seen once. The specimen sequenced was PBMCs or T cells enriched from blood (not recorded which). The origin of the receptors is a woman aged 25 to 39 who had recovered from COVID-19.

The V call is TRBV6-6, the J call TRBJ1-1; no reliable D call. The V and J ends lost 4 bases and 0 bases respectively, with 9 bases between them. This CDR3 spans 14 amino acids. CDR1 is MNHNY, CDR2 SVGAGI, per germline (reference sequence). The CDR3 DNA reads as TGTGCCAGCAGTTCGTTCACAGTGAACACTGAAGCTTTCTTT. This encodes CASSSFTVNTEAFF.

This clone was counted once. The chain couples TRBV7-3 to TRBJ2-5; possible D gene TRBD2, 7 bases. V shed 1 base and J shed 5 bases, with 11 bases lying between them. The germline gives CDR1 SGHTA, CDR2 FQGTGA. The CDR3 covers 14 residues. The CDR3 DNA reads TGTGCCAGCAGCTTAAAGGGGGGGATGGAGACCCAGTACTTC. Protein sequence: CASSLKGGMETQYF.

The chain employs TRBV19 and TRBJ2-5; D is perhaps TRBD2 (5 bases). Germline CDR1 is LNHDA and CDR2 is SQIVND (reference sequence). This CDR3 region has 12 residues. V was pared by 5 bases and J by 7 bases, with 11 bases between. The CDR3 is CASSADGVTQYF. The CDR3 nucleotides are TGTGCCAGTAGTGCGGACGGGGTGACCCAGTACTTC. Combining the CDR3 with reference TRBV19 and TRBJ2-5 gives the whole variable domain DGGITQSPKYLFRKEGQNVTLSCEQNLNHDAMYWYRQDPGQGLRLIYYSQIVNDFQKGDIAEGYSVSREKKESFPLTVTSAQKNPTAFYLCASSADGVTQYFGPGTRLLVL.

The gene calls are TRBV3-1 (or the pseudogene TRBV3-2) and TRBJ2-1, with 10 positions matching TRBD2. Germline V gene lookup returns CDR1 LGHDT and CDR2 YNNKEL (reference sequence). Trimming cost V 5 bases and J 8 bases; bases outside gene matches: 9. The CDR3 contains 15 residues. The CDR3 region is CASSVSGGAMYEQFF. For the CDR3, the DNA is TGTGCCAGCAGCGTCAGCGGGGGGGCCATGTATGAGCAGTTCTTC.

This clone has just a few counts. The chain carries TRBV19 and TRBJ1-3; TRBD1 is a possible D gene (6 bases). CDR3 length: 15 amino acids. Germline CDR1 and CDR2: LNHDA and SQIVND (reference sequence). The ends were cut back, 5 bases at V and 2 bases at J, with 13 bases in the middle. The CDR3 region has the DNA TGTGCCAGTAGTGCCCCCGGGACAACTGGAAACACCATATATTTT. It translates to CASSAPGTTGNTIYF.

This chain connects TRBV30 to TRBJ1-1; TRBD1 aligns across 8 bases. Germline assignment: CDR1 GTSNPN and CDR2 SVGIG (reference sequence). The ends lost 4 bases at V and 0 bases at J; junction bases unmatched: 7. The CDR3 length is 15 residues. The CDR3 region is CAWTRTGRVNTEAFF. CDR3 in DNA: TGTGCCTGGACCCGGACAGGGAGGGTGAACACTGAAGCTTTCTTT.

The chain is built from TRBV12-5 and TRBJ2-7; the D is unclear. Germline V gene lookup returns CDR1 LGHNT and CDR2 FRNRAP. Trimming shortened V by 4 bases and J by 0 bases, and 4 bases separated the two germline ends. The CDR3 spans 12 residues. Here the CDR3 DNA reads TGTGCTAGTGGTTCCAACTCCTACGAGCAGTACTTC. Translation: CASGSNSYEQYF. The full variable domain, in which reference TRBV12-5 and TRBJ2-7 provide the parts outside the CDR3, is DARVTQTPRHKVTEMGQEVTMRCQPILGHNTVFWYRQTMMQGLELLAYFRNRAPLDDSGMPKDRFSAEMPDATLATLKIQPSEPRDSAVYFCASGSNSYEQYFGPGTRLTVT.

The CDR3 DNA is TGTGCCAGCAGTTTGGACAGGGGGTCCTACGAGCAGTACTTC. It encodes CASSLDRGSYEQYF. The J gene is TRBJ2-7, the V gene TRBV6-2 or TRBV6-3; TRBD1 agrees at 10 bases. Germline CDR1 and CDR2: MNHEY and SVGEGT. CDR3 size: 14 residues. V lost 4 bases to trimming and J lost 1 base; unmatched junction nucleotides: 1.

The CDR3 reads CASSSTLRTGQATEAFF. The CDR3 DNA reads as TGTGCCAGCAGCTCGACACTCCGGACAGGGCAGGCCACTGAAGCTTTCTTT. This sequence joins TRBV27 and TRBJ1-1; TRBD1 agrees at 8 bases. CDR1 and CDR2 (germline): MNHEY, SMNVEV (reference sequence). The V gene end was trimmed by 6 bases and the J gene end by 4 bases; junction bases not matched to a gene: 16. CDR3 size: 17 residues.

The V and J genes are TRBV7-2 and TRBJ1-3; 8 bases map to TRBD1. In germline, CDR1 is SGHTA, CDR2 FQGNSA. After removal of 4 bases from V and 4 bases from J, the junction contained 6 bases not matched to a gene. The CDR3 totals 15 residues. This CDR3 reads CASSSPRQGGNTIYF. The CDR3 region has the DNA TGTGCCAGCAGCTCACCGCGACAGGGGGGAAACACCATATATTTT.

The rearrangement links TRBV30 to TRBJ1-1; tentative D call: TRBD1 (5 bases). CDR1 and CDR2 (germline): GTSNPN, SVGIG (reference sequence). Trimming removed 2 bases from V and 0 bases from J, with 7 bases in between. The CDR3 extends over 13 amino acids. Here the CDR3 DNA reads TGTGCCTGGAGTCGGGGGATGAACACTGAAGCTTTCTTT. It specifies CAWSRGMNTEAFF.

For the CDR3, the DNA is TGTGCCAGCAGTTTAACAGGGTTGACTGAAGCTTTCTTT. It codes for CASSLTGLTEAFF. The chain uses TRBV12-3 or TRBV12-4 and TRBJ1-1, with a possible D match to TRBD1 (6 bases). The V gene lost 2 bases and the J gene lost 5 bases, with 9 bases spanning the gap. The CDR3 length is 13 residues.

In regard to this clone: One end of the junction varies from germline; a read error may be responsible. The V gene is TRBV5-1, the J gene TRBJ1-1; possible D gene TRBD1, 6 bases. CDR1 and CDR2 from the germline V gene are SGHRS and YFSETQ. The CDR3 has 13 amino acids. This CDR3 is CASSERGQAEAFF. The CDR3, as DNA: TGCGCCAGCAGCGAGAGGGGACAAGCTGAGGCTTTCTTT.

This rearrangement joins TRBV5-4 to TRBJ1-1, with D unclear. Germline CDR1 and CDR2: SGHNT and YYREEE (reference sequence). The ends were cut back, 0 bases at V and 0 bases at J, with 6 bases in the middle. The CDR3 is made up of 14 amino acids. The CDR3: CASSLEQMNTEAFF. DNA for the CDR3: TGTGCCAGCAGCTTGGAACAGATGAACACTGAAGCTTTCTTT. Using reference TRBV5-4 and TRBJ1-1 for the parts outside the CDR3, the full variable domain is ETGVTQSPTHLIKTRGQQVTLRCSSQSGHNTVSWYQQALGQGPQFIFQYYREEENGRGNFPPRFSGLQFPNYSSELNVNALELDDSALYLCASSLEQMNTEAFFGQGTRLTVV.

The V and J genes are TRBV19 and TRBJ1-2; 9 nucleotides line up with TRBD1. V shed 6 bases, J shed 4 bases, and the junction held 6 bases outside the gene matches. Germline assignment: CDR1 LNHDA and CDR2 SQIVND (reference sequence). The CDR3 has 14 residues. The CDR3 DNA reads as TGTGCCAGTAGATCGGGACAGGGCCCCTATGGCTACACCTTC. Protein sequence: CASRSGQGPYGYTF.

V usage is TRBV4-3 and J usage is TRBJ2-2; 11 bases agree with TRBD2. Per the germline V gene, CDR1 is LGHNA and CDR2 is YSLEER. The V segment lost 4 bases and the J segment 1 base; nucleotides outside the gene matches: 5. The CDR3 totals 17 residues. The CDR3 reads CASSRLAGPLNTGELFF. The CDR3 coding sequence is TGCGCCAGCAGCCGACTAGCGGGGCCCTTGAACACCGGGGAGCTGTTTTTT.

The gene calls are TRBV30 and TRBJ2-5, with 7 bases aligning to TRBD2. The length of the CDR3 is 15 residues. Germline values: CDR1 GTSNPN, CDR2 SVGIG (reference sequence). J was trimmed by 1 base and V by 0 bases; bases with no gene match: 5. This chain's CDR3 is CAWSVGSGPQETQYF. In DNA, the CDR3 is TGTGCCTGGAGTGTCGGTAGCGGGCCCCAAGAGACCCAGTACTTC.

The V gene is TRBV11-2, the J gene TRBJ2-5; 11 bases are a match to TRBD2. The germline gives CDR1 SGHAT, CDR2 FQNNGV. V shed 5 bases, J shed 4 bases, and the junction held 12 bases outside the gene matches. The CDR3 is 17 amino acids. The CDR3 DNA reads TGTGCCAGCAGCCTGACTAGCGGGGAGACGGCGAGAGAGACCCAGTACTTC. Protein product: CASSLTSGETARETQYF.

This clone is a singleton in its sample. The chain employs TRBV3-1 (or the pseudogene TRBV3-2) and TRBJ1-1, with D maybe TRBD1 (5 bases). Germline V gene data show CDR1 as LGHDT and CDR2 as YNNKEL (reference sequence). Trimming removed 5 bases from V and 1 base from J, with 17 bases in between. This CDR3 region has 16 residues. CDR3 sequence: CASSKGPTERNTEAFF. The CDR3 DNA sequence: TGTGCCAGCAGCAAGGGGCCAACTGAACGGAACACTGAAGCTTTCTTT.

This clone was found once. V is TRBV21-1 and J is TRBJ2-3; the table's D call, TRBD2, has no DNA check behind it. TRBV21-1 is labeled a pseudogene. This CDR3 is built from 15 residues. The CDR3 bases are TGTGCCAGCAGCAAAGTGATAGCAAGCACAGATACGCAGTATTTT. Protein sequence: CASSKVIASTDTQYF.

The J gene is TRBJ2-1, the V gene TRBV29-1; 9 bases align to TRBD2. The CDR3 length is 13 residues. V shed 1 base and J 7 bases; nucleotides not matched to a gene: 2. The germline V gene has CDR1 SQVTM and CDR2 ANQGSEA. CDR3 DNA: TGCAGCGTTGAAGGCGGGGGGGTAAATGAGCAGTTCTTC. Translated, it gives CSVEGGGVNEQFF.

This chain links TRBV7-3 with TRBJ1-1; D call uncertain. Deletions cut 0 bases from V and 3 bases from J, with 11 bases between. This CDR3 comprises 15 residues. Germline loops: CDR1 SGHTA, CDR2 FQGTGA. The CDR3 DNA reads as TGTGCCAGCAGCTTAACGCGGGTGAGGGACACTGAAGCTTTCTTT. As protein: CASSLTRVRDTEAFF.

The chain is built from TRBV30 and TRBJ1-5; weak D call: TRBD1 (5 bases). The ends were cut back, 1 base at V and 2 bases at J, with 9 bases in the middle. Germline V gene sequence: CDR1 GTSNPN, CDR2 SVGIG (reference sequence). The CDR3 is 14 residues long. The CDR3 sequence is CAWSATGGNQPQHF. In DNA, the CDR3 is TGTGCCTGGAGTGCCACGGGGGGCAATCAGCCCCAGCATTTT.

The rearrangement links TRBV2 to TRBJ2-1, with D unclear. With 4 bases removed from V and 6 bases from J, the gap between germline ends came to 7 bases. The germline CDR1 and CDR2 sequences are SNHLY and FYNNEI. The CDR3 covers 12 residues. In nucleotides, the CDR3 is TGTGCCAGCAGTGGACAAATCAATGAGCAGTTCTTC. It translates to CASSGQINEQFF.

The rearrangement joins TRBV6-4 to TRBJ1-1; unclear D gene. V lost 7 bases and J 1 base, leaving 13 bases between the germline ends. CDR3 length: 14 amino acids. From germline, CDR1 is MRHNA and CDR2 SNTAGT. The CDR3 DNA is TGTGCCAGCACCCCTTCCCCGGGGAACACTGAAGCTTTCTTT. It encodes CASTPSPGNTEAFF.

V is TRBV27 and J is TRBJ2-2; the match to TRBD2 covers 9 bases. There are 17 residues in the CDR3. Per the germline V gene, CDR1 is MNHEY and CDR2 is SMNVEV (reference sequence). Trimming removed 5 bases from V and 2 bases from J; junction bases left unmatched: 9. The CDR3 DNA reads as TGTGCCAGCAGTCCCCAAGGGACTAGCAGAAACACCGGGGAGCTGTTTTTT. It codes for CASSPQGTSRNTGELFF.

V and J are TRBV19 and TRBJ1-5; 8 nucleotides align to TRBD1. Germline V lookup: CDR1 LNHDA, CDR2 SQIVND (reference sequence). V lost 7 bases to trimming and J lost 1 base; unmatched junction nucleotides: 3. The CDR3 is made up of 14 amino acids. The CDR3 DNA is TGTGCCAGTAACACAGGGGGGAGCAATCAGCCCCAGCATTTT. As protein: CASNTGGSNQPQHF. Filled out from reference TRBV19 and TRBJ1-5, the complete variable domain reads DGGITQSPKYLFRKEGQNVTLSCEQNLNHDAMYWYRQDPGQGLRLIYYSQIVNDFQKGDIAEGYSVSREKKESFPLTVTSAQKNPTAFYLCASNTGGSNQPQHFGDGTRLSIL.

The V gene is TRBV4-2, the J gene TRBJ1-6, with 10 bases lining up with TRBD1. Germline CDR1 LGHNA, CDR2 YNFKEQ. V gave up 4 bases and J gave up 11 bases; unmatched junction bases: 14. The CDR3 consists of 17 residues. CDR3 in amino acids: CASSPRQGALSTAPLHF. The CDR3 DNA is TGTGCCAGCAGCCCGAGACAGGGGGCGCTTAGTACGGCACCCCTCCACTTT.

The V gene is TRBV29-1, the J gene TRBJ1-2; D might be TRBD1 (6 bases). V was shortened by 6 bases and J by 2 bases, with 13 bases between the two germline ends. The length of the CDR3 is 13 residues. CDR1 and CDR2 (germline): SQVTM, ANQGSEA. The CDR3 region is CSVYDRRNYGYTF. CDR3 sequence (DNA): TGCAGCGTATACGACAGGCGGAACTATGGCTACACCTTC.

CDR3 sequence reads: CASRQGSHEQYF. CDR3 in DNA: TGTGCCAGTCGACAGGGTAGCCACGAGCAGTACTTC. The chain uses TRBV19 and TRBJ2-7; 7 positions match TRBD1. The germline V gene has CDR1 LNHDA and CDR2 SQIVND (reference sequence). With V trimmed by 8 bases and J by 5 bases, 6 bases remained unmatched. This CDR3 comprises 12 residues. The full variable domain, completed using reference TRBV19 and TRBJ2-7, is DGGITQSPKYLFRKEGQNVTLSCEQNLNHDAMYWYRQDPGQGLRLIYYSQIVNDFQKGDIAEGYSVSREKKESFPLTVTSAQKNPTAFYLCASRQGSHEQYFGPGTRLTVT.